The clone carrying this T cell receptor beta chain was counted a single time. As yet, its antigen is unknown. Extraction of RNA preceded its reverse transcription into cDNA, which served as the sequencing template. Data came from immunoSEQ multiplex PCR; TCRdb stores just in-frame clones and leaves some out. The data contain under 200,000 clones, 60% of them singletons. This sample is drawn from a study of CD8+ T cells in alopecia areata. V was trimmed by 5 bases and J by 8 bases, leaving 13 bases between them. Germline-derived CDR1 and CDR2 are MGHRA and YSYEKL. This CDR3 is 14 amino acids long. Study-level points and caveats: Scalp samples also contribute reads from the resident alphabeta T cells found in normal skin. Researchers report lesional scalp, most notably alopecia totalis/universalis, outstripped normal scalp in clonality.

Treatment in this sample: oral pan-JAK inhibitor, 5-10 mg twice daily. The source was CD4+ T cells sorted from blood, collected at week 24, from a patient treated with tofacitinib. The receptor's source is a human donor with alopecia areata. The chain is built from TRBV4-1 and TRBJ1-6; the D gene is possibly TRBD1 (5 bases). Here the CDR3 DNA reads TGCGCCAGCAGCAAGGGACCGAAGGATTCACCCCTCCACTTT. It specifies CASSKGPKDSPLHF.